Listed below are T cell receptor beta chains from one sample, sequenced in a study of cytomegalovirus exposure and HLA in healthy donors. Assay used: immunoSEQ multiplex PCR; TCRdb lists only in-frame clones, some missing. Of approximately 140,000 clones detected, roughly 80% appear once; the ten largest clones hold about 1%. The sequenced sample consisted of PBMCs. The receptor source for this set is a boy between 10 and 17 years old in good health and CMV-seronegative. Each CDR3 is given with its conserved first and last residue.

>TRBJ2-7|TRBV27
CASSTFPFSYEQYF
>TRBJ2-1|TRBV7-9
CASSPPPAGGYNEQFF
>TRBJ1-5|TRBV19
CASSSHRQGQGAGQPQHF
>TRBJ2-3|TRBV10-3
CAISRTSADTQYF
>TRBJ2-2|TRBV6-4
CASSGQGTGELFF
>TRBJ2-2|TRBV5-6
CASSYVRAGELFF
>TRBJ2-5|TRBV25-1
CASRDRGRETQYF
>TRBJ2-3|TRBV5-1
CASSSGAGPSDTQYF
>TRBJ2-2|TRBV10-3
CAISEGDYPNTGELFF
>TRBJ2-7|TRBV5-6
CASSLDRGGEQYF
>TRBJ2-7|TRBV5-1
CASTSDVPGVEQYF
>TRBJ1-1|TRBV4-3
CASSQEGVNTEAFF
>TRBJ2-1|TRBV4-1
CASHGVGGSYNEQFF
>TRBJ2-1|TRBV6-1
CASSERGGSVVYNEQFF
>TRBJ2-7|TRBV4-3
CASSQQAGGYEQYF
>TRBJ1-1|TRBV19
CASSLWTGVTEAFF
>TRBJ2-2|TRBV15
CATSRRLSTGELFF
>TRBJ1-2|TRBV6-1
CASSLGTDGNYGYTF
>TRBJ1-2|TRBV4-2
CASSMGSGGNYGYTF
>TRBJ2-2|TRBV30
CAGLTGSFEELFF